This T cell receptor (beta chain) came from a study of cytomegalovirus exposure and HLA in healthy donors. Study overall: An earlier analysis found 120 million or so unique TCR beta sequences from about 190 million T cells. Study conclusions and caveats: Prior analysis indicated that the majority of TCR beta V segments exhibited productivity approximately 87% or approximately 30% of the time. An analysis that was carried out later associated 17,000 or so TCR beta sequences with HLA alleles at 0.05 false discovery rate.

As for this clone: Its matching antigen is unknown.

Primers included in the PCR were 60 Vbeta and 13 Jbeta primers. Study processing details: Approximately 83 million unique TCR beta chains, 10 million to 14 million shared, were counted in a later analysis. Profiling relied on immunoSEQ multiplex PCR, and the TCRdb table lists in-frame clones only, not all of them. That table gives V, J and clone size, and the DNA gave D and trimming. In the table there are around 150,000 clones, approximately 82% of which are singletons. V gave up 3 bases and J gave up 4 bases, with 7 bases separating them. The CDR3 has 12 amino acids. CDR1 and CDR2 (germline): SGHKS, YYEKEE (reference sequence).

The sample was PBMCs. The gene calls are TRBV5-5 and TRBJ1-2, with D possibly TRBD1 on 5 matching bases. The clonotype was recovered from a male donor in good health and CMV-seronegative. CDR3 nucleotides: TGTGCCAGCAGCTCTGACAGCTATGGCTACACCTTC. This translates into CASSSDSYGYTF.